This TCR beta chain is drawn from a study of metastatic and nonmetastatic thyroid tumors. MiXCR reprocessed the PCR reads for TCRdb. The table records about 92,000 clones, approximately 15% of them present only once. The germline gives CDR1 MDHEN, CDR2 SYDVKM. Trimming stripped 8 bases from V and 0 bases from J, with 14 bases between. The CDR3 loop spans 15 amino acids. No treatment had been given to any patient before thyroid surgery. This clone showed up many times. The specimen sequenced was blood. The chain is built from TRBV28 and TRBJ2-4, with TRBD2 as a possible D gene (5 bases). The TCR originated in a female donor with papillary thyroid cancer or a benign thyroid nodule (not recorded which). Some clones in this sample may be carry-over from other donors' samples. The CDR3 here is CASVPGGLAKNIQYF. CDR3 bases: TGTGCCAGCGTCCCAGGCGGACTAGCCAAAAACATTCAGTACTTC.